This T cell receptor beta chain appears in the sequencing data of a study of T cells in localized non-small cell lung cancer. Whole-study findings and limits: Median approximately 58 top-100 tumor clones were shared with paired adjacent lung.

The V gene's germline CDR1 is SGHNT and CDR2 YENEEA. The CDR3 totals 15 residues. With V trimmed by 4 bases and J by 9 bases, 12 bases remained unmatched. As to this clone: The antigen is unknown.

TCRdb's copy holds only in-frame clones and misses some; the assay was immunoSEQ multiplex PCR. The table shows tens of thousands of clones, with more than 75% occurring only once. The genes are TRBV11-3 and TRBJ2-1, with 7 nucleotides matching TRBD2. The sample in question was peripheral blood, obtained before any cancer treatment. This TCR came from a female donor of 60 years or more with stage I lung adenocarcinoma. The CDR3 DNA follows: TGTGCCAGCAGCTCGACTAGCTTCAACCCCAGTGAGCAGTTCTTC. Its protein product is CASSSTSFNPSEQFF.